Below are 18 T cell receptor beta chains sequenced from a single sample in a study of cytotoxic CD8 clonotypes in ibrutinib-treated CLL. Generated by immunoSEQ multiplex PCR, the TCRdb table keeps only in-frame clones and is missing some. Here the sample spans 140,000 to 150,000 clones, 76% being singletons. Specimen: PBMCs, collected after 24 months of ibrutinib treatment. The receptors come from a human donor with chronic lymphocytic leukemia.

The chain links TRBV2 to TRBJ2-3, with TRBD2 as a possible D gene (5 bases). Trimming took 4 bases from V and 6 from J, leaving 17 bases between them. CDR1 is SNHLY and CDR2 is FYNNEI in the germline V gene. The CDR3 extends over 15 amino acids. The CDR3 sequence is CASSGTPPPTDTQYF. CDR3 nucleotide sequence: TGTGCCAGCAGTGGGACTCCCCCCCCCACGGATACGCAGTATTTT. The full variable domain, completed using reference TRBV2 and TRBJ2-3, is EPEVTQTPSHQVTQMGQEVILRCVPISNHLYFYWYRQILGQKVEFLVSFYNNEISEKSEIFDDQFSVERPDGSNFTLKIRSTKLEDSAMYFCASSGTPPPTDTQYFGPGTRLTVL.

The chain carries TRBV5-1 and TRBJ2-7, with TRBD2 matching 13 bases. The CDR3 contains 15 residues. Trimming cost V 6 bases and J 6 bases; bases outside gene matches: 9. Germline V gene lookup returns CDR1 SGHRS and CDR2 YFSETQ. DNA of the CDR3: TGCGCCAGCACAACCGGGACTAGCGGGATTCGCGAGCAGTACTTC. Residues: CASTTGTSGIREQYF.

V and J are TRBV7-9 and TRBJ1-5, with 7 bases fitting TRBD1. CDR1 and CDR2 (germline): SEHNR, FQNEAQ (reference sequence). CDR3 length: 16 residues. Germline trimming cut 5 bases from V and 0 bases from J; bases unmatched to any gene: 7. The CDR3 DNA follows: TGTGCCAGCAGCCATAACAGGGGCTCTAGCAATCAGCCCCAGCATTTT. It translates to CASSHNRGSSNQPQHF.

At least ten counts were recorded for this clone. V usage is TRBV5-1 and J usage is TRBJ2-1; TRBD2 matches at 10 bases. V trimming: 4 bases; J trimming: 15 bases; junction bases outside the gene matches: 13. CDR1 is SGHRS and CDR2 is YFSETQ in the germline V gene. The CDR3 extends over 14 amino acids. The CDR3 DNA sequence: TGCGCCAGCAGCCCCGGGGCTAGCGGGGGCAGGCCGTTCTTC. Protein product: CASSPGASGGRPFF.

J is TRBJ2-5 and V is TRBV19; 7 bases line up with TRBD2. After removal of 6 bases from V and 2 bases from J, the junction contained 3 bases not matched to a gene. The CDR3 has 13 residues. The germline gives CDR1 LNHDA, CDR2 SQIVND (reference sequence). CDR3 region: CASRASGQETQYF. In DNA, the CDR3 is TGTGCCAGTAGGGCTAGCGGACAAGAGACCCAGTACTTC.

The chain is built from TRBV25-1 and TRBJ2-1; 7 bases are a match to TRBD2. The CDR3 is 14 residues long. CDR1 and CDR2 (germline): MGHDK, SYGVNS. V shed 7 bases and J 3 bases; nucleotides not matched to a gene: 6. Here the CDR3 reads CASTPPGGYNEQFF. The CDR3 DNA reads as TGTGCCAGCACCCCCCCGGGAGGCTACAATGAGCAGTTCTTC. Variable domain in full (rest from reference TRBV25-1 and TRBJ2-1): EADIYQTPRYLVIGTGKKITLECSQTMGHDKMYWYQQDPGMELHLIHYSYGVNSTEKGDLSSESTVSRIRTEHFPLTLESARPSHTSQYLCASTPPGGYNEQFFGPGTRLTVL.

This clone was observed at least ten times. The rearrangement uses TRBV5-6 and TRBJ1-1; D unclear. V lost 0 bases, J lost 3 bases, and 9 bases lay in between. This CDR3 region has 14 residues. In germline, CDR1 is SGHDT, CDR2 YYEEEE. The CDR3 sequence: CASSLGPVDTEAFF. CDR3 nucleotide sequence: TGTGCCAGCAGCTTGGGACCCGTGGACACTGAAGCTTTCTTT.

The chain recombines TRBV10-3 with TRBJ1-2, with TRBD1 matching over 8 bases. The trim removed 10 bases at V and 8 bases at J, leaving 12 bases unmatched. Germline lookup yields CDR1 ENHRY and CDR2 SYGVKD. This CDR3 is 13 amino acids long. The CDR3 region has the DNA TGTGCCACCAGCGCAGGACAGGGATACGGCTACACCTTC. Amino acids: CATSAGQGYGYTF.

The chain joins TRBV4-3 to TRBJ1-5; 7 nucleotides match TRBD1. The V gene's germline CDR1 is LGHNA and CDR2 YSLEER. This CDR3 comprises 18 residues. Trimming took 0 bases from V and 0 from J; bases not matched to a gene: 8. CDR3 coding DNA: TGCGCCAGCAGCCAAGAGACAGGGCCCTACCCTAGCAATCAGCCCCAGCATTTT. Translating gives CASSQETGPYPSNQPQHF.

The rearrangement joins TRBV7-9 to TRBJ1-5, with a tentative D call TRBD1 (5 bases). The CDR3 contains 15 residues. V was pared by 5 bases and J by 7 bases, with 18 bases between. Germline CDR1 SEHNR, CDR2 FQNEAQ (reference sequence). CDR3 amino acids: CASSPLGGGWQPQHF. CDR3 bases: TGTGCCAGCAGCCCCCTCGGTGGGGGGTGGCAGCCCCAGCATTTT.

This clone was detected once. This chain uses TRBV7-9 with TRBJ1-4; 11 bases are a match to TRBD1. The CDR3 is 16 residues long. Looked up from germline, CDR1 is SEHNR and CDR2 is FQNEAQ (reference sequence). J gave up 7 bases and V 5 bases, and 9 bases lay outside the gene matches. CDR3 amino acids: CASSASGTGGGEKLFF. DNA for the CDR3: TGTGCCAGCAGCGCCTCCGGGACAGGGGGTGGTGAAAAACTGTTTTTT.

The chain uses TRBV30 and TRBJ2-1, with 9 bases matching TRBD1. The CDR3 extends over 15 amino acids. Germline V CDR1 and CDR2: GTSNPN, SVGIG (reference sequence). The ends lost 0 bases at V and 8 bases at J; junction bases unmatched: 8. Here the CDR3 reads CAWSVLGQGPHEQFF. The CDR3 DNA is TGTGCCTGGAGTGTACTGGGACAGGGTCCCCATGAGCAGTTCTTC.

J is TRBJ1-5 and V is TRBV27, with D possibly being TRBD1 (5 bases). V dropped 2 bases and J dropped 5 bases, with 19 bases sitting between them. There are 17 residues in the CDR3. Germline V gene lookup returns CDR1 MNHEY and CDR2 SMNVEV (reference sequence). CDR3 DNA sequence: TGTGCCAGCAGTTTAATGGGGGGAACCCCCCTTTATCAGCCCCAGCATTTT. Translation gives CASSLMGGTPLYQPQHF.

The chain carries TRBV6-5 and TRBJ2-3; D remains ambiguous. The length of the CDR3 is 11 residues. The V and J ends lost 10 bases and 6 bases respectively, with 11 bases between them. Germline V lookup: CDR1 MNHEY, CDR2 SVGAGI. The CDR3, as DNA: TGTGCCACCGCGCGCTCGGATACGCAGTATTTT. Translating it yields CATARSDTQYF.

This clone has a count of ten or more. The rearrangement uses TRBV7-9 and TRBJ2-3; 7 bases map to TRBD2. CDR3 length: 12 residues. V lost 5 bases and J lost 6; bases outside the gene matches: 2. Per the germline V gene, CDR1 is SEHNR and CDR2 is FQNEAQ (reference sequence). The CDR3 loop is CASSTAGDTQYF. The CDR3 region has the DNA TGTGCCAGCAGCACAGCGGGGGATACGCAGTATTTT.

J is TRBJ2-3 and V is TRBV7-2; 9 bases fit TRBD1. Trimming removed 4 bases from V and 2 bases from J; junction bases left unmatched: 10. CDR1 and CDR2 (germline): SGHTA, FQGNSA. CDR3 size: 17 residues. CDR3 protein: CASSSLAGTGYTDTQYF. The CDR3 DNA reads TGTGCCAGCAGCTCCCTGGCGGGGACAGGGTACACAGATACGCAGTATTTT.

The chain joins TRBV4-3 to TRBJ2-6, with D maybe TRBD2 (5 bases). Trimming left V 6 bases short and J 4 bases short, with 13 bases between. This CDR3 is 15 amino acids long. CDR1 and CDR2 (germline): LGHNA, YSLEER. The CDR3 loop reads CASSPRAAGANVLTF. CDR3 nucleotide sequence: TGCGCCAGCAGTCCCAGAGCGGCGGGGGCCAACGTCCTGACTTTC.

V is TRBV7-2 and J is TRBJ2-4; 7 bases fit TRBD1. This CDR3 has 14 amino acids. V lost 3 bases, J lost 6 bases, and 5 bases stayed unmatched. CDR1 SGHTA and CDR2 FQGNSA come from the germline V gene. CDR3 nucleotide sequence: TGTGCCAGCAGCTTGACAGGGTCGGGAAACATTCAGTACTTC. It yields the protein CASSLTGSGNIQYF.